This TCR beta chain was retrieved from a study of T cell responses to AZD1222 COVID-19 vaccine. Points from the study as a whole: Unmutated variant regions reportedly attract nearly half of all spike-specific TCRs. Once two AZD1222 doses were given, Spike-specific TCR breadth and depth went up. No day 14 peak samples; only post-peak repertoires were characterized. Only six individuals given AZD1222 were seropositive at baseline.

Turning to this clone: Antigen unknown.

Clones were sequenced by immunoSEQ multiplex PCR, and TCRdb holds only the in-frame ones, with some missing. The sample carries 130,000 to 150,000 clones, roughly nine tenths recorded once. V was pared by 4 bases and J by 0 bases, with 10 bases between. The CDR3 is 15 amino acids. Germline values: CDR1 SEHNR, CDR2 FQNEAQ (reference sequence). The material was peripheral blood, obtained on day 0 of AZD1222 vaccination. The V gene is TRBV7-9, the J gene TRBJ2-4; D might be TRBD1 or TRBD2, each matching 6 bases. The sequence came from an adult in good health. As DNA, the CDR3 is TGTGCCAGCAGCTCCGCGGGACAAGCCAAAAACATTCAGTACTTC. Its protein is CASSSAGQAKNIQYF.